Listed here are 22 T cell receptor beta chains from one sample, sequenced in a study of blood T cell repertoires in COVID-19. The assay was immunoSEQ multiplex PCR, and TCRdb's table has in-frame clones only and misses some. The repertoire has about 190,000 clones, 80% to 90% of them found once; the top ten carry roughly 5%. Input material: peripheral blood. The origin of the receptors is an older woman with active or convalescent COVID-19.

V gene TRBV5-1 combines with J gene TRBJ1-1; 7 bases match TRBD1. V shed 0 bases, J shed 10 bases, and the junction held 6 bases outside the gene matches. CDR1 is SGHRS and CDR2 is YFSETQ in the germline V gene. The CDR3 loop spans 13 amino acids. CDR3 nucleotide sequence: TGCGCCAGCAGCTTGGCCGACAGGGAAGCAGCTTTCTTT. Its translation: CASSLADREAAFF.

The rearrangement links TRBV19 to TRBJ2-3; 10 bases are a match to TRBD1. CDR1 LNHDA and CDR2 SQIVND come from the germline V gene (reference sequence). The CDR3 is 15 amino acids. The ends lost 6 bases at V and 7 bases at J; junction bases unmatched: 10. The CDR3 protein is CASRPPGQGRNTQYF. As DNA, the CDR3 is TGTGCCAGTAGGCCCCCGGGACAGGGGAGGAATACGCAGTATTTT.

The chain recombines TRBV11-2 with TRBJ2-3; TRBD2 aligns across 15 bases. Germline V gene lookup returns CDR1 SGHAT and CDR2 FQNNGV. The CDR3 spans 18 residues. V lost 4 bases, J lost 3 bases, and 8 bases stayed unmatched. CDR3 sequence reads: CASSSQLGLAGGTDTQYF. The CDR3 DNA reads TGTGCCAGCAGCTCCCAGCTGGGACTAGCGGGAGGTACAGATACGCAGTATTTT.

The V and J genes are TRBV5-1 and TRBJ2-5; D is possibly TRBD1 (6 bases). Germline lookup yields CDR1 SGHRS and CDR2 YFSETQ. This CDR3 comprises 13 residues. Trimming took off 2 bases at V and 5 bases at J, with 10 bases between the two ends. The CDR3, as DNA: TGCGCCAGCAGCTTCACAGGGTCGGAGACCCAGTACTTC. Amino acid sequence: CASSFTGSETQYF.

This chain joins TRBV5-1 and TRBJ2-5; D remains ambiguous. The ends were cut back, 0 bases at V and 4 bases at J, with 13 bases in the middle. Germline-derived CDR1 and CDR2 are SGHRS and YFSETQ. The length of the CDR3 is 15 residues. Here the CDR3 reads CASSLEASGVETQYF. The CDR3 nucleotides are TGCGCCAGCAGCTTGGAGGCTAGTGGTGTAGAGACCCAGTACTTC.

CDR3 sequence: CASSPLSLRGSGSDEQFF. As DNA, the CDR3 is TGTGCCAGCTCACCACTATCCTTAAGGGGTAGCGGGAGCGATGAGCAGTTCTTC. The chain employs TRBV18 and TRBJ2-1; 9 bases are shared with TRBD2. Trimming took 1 base from V and 8 from J; bases not matched to a gene: 15. Per germline, CDR1 KGHSH and CDR2 LQKENI. The CDR3 runs 18 residues.

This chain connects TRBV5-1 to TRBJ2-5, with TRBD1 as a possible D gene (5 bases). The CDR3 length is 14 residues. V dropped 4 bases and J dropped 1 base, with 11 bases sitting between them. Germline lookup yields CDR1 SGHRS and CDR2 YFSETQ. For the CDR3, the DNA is TGCGCCAGCAGCCCCGACAGAGTCCAAGAGACCCAGTACTTC. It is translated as CASSPDRVQETQYF.

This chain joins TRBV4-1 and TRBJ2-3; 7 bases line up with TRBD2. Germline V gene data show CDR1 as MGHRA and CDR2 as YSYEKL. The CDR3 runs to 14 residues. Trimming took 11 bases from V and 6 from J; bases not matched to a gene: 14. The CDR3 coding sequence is TGCGCCGGCCAACTAGCGCCTGGGATGGATACGCAGTATTTT. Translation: CAGQLAPGMDTQYF.

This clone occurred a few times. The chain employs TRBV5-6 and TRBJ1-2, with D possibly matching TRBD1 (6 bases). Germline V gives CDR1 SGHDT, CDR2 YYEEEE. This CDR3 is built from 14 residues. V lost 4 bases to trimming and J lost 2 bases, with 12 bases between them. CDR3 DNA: TGTGCCAGCAGCATTTCCGACAGGAACTATGGCTACACCTTC. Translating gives CASSISDRNYGYTF.

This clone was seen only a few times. In DNA form, the CDR3 reads TGTGCCAGCAGTAAGGACAGGGGGCACACTGAAGCTTTCTTT. Translation gives CASSKDRGHTEAFF. This chain connects TRBV2 to TRBJ1-1, with TRBD1 matching over 11 bases. The germline CDR1 and CDR2 sequences are SNHLY and FYNNEI. This CDR3 region has 14 residues. V lost 5 bases, J lost 3 bases, and 2 bases stayed unmatched.

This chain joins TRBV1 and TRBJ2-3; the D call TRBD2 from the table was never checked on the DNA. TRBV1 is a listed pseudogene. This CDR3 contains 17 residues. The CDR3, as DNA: TGCACCAGCAGCCTAAGACTAGCCGTCCCTAGCACAGATACGCAGTATTTT. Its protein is CTSSLRLAVPSTDTQYF.

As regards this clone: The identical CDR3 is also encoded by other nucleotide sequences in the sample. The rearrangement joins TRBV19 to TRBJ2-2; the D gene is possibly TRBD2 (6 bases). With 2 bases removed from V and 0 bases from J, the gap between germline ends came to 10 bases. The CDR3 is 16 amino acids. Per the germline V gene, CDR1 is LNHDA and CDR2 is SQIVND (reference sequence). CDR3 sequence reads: CASSIMGTANTGELFF. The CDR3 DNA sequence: TGTGCCAGTAGTATAATGGGGACTGCGAACACCGGGGAGCTGTTTTTT.

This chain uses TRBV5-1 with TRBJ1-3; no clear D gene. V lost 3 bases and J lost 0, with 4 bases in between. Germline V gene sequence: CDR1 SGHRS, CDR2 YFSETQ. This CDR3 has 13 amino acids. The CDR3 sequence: CASSSSSGNTIYF. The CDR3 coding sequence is TGCGCCAGCAGCTCGAGCTCTGGAAACACCATATATTTT.

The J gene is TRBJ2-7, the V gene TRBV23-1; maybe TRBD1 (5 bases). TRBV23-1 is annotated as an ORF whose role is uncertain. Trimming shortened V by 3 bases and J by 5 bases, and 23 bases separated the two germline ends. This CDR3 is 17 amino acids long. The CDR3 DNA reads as TGCGCCAGCAGTCATTTCGATCAGGGATTGTGTGTCCACGAGCAGTACTTC. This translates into CASSHFDQGLCVHEQYF.

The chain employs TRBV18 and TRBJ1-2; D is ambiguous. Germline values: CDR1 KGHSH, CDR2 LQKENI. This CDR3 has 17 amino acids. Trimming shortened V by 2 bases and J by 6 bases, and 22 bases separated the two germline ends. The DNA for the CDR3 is TGTGCCAGCTCACCAGTTTTTTTAGGCGGCCCCGTGAATGGCTACACCTTC. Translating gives CASSPVFLGGPVNGYTF.

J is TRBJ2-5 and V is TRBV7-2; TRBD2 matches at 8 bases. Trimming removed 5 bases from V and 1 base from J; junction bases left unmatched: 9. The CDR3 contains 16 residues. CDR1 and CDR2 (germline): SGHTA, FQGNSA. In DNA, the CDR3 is TGTGCCAGCAGCCAGAACCGCCGGGGGGGCCAAGAGACCCAGTACTTC. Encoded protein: CASSQNRRGGQETQYF.

The DNA for the CDR3 is TGCGCCAGCAGCTTGGGCGACAGGCGAAGCACAGATACGCAGTATTTT. Its protein product is CASSLGDRRSTDTQYF. This chain links TRBV5-1 with TRBJ2-3; D possibly corresponds to TRBD1 (6 bases). The CDR3 contains 16 residues. V was trimmed by 0 bases and J by 0 bases, leaving 11 bases between them. Germline lookup yields CDR1 SGHRS and CDR2 YFSETQ. Variable domain in full (rest from reference TRBV5-1 and TRBJ2-3): KAGVTQTPRYLIKTRGQQVTLSCSPISGHRSVSWYQQTPGQGLQFLFEYFSETQRNKGNFPGRFSGRQFSNSRSEMNVSTLELGDSALYLCASSLGDRRSTDTQYFGPGTRLTVL.

As DNA, the CDR3 is TGTGCCAGCGCCCCAGGGCGGGGGACTAGCGGGAGACAAGAGACCCAGTACTTC. Protein product: CASAPGRGTSGRQETQYF. The rearrangement uses TRBV21-1 and TRBJ2-5; the table's D call, TRBD2, was not checked against the DNA. TRBV21-1 is a recognized pseudogene. The CDR3 spans 18 residues.

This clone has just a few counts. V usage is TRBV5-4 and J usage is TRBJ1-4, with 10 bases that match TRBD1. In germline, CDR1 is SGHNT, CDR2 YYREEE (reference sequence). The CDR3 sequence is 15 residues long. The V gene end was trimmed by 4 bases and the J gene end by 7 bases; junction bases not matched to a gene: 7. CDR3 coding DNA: TGTGCCAGCAGCAAGCTGACAGGGGGCGGTGAAAAACTGTTTTTT. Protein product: CASSKLTGGGEKLFF.

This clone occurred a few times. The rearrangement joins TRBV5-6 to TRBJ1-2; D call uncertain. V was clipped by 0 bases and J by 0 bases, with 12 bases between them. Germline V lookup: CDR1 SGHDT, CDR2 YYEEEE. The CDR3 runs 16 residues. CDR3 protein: CASSLGARTSNYGYTF. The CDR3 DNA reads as TGTGCCAGCAGCTTGGGAGCGCGAACTTCTAACTATGGCTACACCTTC.

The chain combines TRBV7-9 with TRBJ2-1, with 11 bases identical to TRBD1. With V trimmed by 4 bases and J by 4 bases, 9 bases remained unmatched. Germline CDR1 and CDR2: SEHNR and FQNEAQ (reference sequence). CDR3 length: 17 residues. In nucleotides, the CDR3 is TGTGCCAGCAGCTCAGTGAAGGGACAGGGGGTATACAATGAGCAGTTCTTC. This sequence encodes CASSSVKGQGVYNEQFF.

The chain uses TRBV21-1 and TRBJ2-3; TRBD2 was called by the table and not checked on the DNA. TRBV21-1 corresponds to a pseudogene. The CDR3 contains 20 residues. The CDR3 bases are TGTGCCAGCAGCAACAAAGGGTCGACTAGCGGAGCTCCTAGCACAGATACGCAGTATTTT. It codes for CASSNKGSTSGAPSTDTQYF.